The entry that follows covers one T cell receptor (beta chain) sequence. Antigen: not known. These data belong to a study of cytomegalovirus exposure and HLA in healthy donors. Whole-study findings and limits: CMV serostatus was the only immune exposure information that was available.

The CDR3 is made up of 12 amino acids. Between the trimmed V and J ends, which lost 4 bases and 2 bases, there was a span of 8 bases. Germline CDR1 is GTSNPN and CDR2 is SVGIG (reference sequence). It was with 60 Vbeta and 13 Jbeta primers that the PCR ran. The repertoire was sequenced with immunoSEQ multiplex PCR; TCRdb's copy has only in-frame clones and lacks some. Of around 190,000 clones detected, roughly four fifths appear once; the ten largest clones hold approximately 2%. Sequenced: PBMCs. This rearrangement joins TRBV30 to TRBJ2-5; D remains ambiguous. This TCR derives from a man younger than 45 in good health and CMV-seronegative. CDR3 region: CAWMALQETQYF. Here the CDR3 DNA reads TGTGCCTGGATGGCCCTTCAAGAGACCCAGTACTTC.